These T cell receptor beta chains were read from a single sample in a study of T cell responses to AZD1222 COVID-19 vaccine. Repertoires were generated with immunoSEQ multiplex PCR, while TCRdb's copy carries only in-frame clones and drops some. The sample has about 120,000 clones, around 87% seen once. The sequences come from peripheral blood, collected on day 0 of AZD1222 vaccination. All receptors come from an adult in good health. CDR3s include the opening cysteine and the closing phenylalanine or tryptophan. The D gene is left open where the match is weak. Size values are once, few and many counts, or a class for expanded clones, and some rows have none.

d_call	clone_size	j_call	cdr3_length	v_call	cdr3_nt	cdr3_aa
NA	NA	TRBJ1-2	13	TRBV6-5	TGTGCCAGCAAGTTTCAGGACCTCTATGGCTACACCTTC	CASKFQDLYGYTF
NA	many	TRBJ2-7	14	TRBV6-2/TRBV6-3	TGTGCCAGCAGTTACCCCGGTGGAACCTACGAGCAGTACTTC	CASSYPGGTYEQYF
NA	NA	TRBJ1-1	13	TRBV6-1	TGTGCCAGCAGTGAATCCGGCAGCCCTGAAGCTTTCTTT	CASSESGSPEAFF
TRBD1	NA	TRBJ1-2	16	TRBV9	TGTGCCAGCAGCGTAGGAAACAGGGGGTTTAACTATGGCTACACCTTC	CASSVGNRGFNYGYTF
NA	NA	TRBJ2-5	16	TRBV29-1	TGCAGCGTTGAAGCTCCGAGGGGCGGCAACCAAGAGACCCAGTACTTC	CSVEAPRGGNQETQYF
NA	NA	TRBJ1-2	18	TRBV7-7	TGTGCTAGCAGCTTCACTCATTTACAGGGATCTAAAGACTATGGCTACACCTTC	CASSFTHLQGSKDYGYTF
NA	NA	TRBJ1-1	13	TRBV7-9	TGTGCCAGCACCAGAGATTGGGTGAGTGAAGCTTTCTTT	CASTRDWVSEAFF
TRBD1	NA	TRBJ1-4	15	TRBV7-8	TGTGCCAGCACCCGGGGGACAGGGTGGGGTGAAAAACTGTTTTTT	CASTRGTGWGEKLFF
NA	NA	TRBJ2-5	15	TRBV25-1	TGTGCCAGCAGGCCCCGAGGGGAGCCCCAAGAGACCCAGTACTTC	CASRPRGEPQETQYF
NA	NA	TRBJ1-1	12	TRBV12-3/TRBV12-4	TGTGCCAGCAGCCCTGAGAACACTGAAGCTTTCTTT	CASSPENTEAFF
NA	NA	TRBJ1-4	15	TRBV5-4	TGTGCCAGCAGCTTGGGTGGAGCAACTAATGAAAAACTGTTTTTT	CASSLGGATNEKLFF
NA	NA	TRBJ1-1	13	TRBV15	TGTGCCACCAGCAGAGACAGGAACACTGAAGCTTTCTTT	CATSRDRNTEAFF
NA	once	TRBJ1-2	15	TRBV7-2	TGTGCCAGCAGCTCCGAGGGGGACGGCAACTATGGCTACACCTTC	CASSSEGDGNYGYTF
NA	once	TRBJ2-3	15	TRBV9	TGTGCCAGCAGCCTACGGACTGGGAGCACAGATACGCAGTATTTT	CASSLRTGSTDTQYF
TRBD1	NA	TRBJ1-2	15	TRBV6-5	TGTGCCAGCAGTTACTCACAGGGGGGTCCGTATGGCTACACCTTC	CASSYSQGGPYGYTF
NA	NA	TRBJ1-1	15	TRBV7-2	TGTGCCAGCAGCTTGGGGGGGACCTTGAACACTGAAGCTTTCTTT	CASSLGGTLNTEAFF
NA	few	TRBJ2-2	16	TRBV3-1/TRBV3-2	TGTGCCAGCAGCCTTGCTAGGCCGAAAAACACCGGGGAGCTGTTTTTT	CASSLARPKNTGELFF
NA	NA	TRBJ2-7	15	TRBV5-1	TGCGCCAGCAGCTTGGGGGGGACACGTAGATACGAGCAGTACTTC	CASSLGGTRRYEQYF
NA	NA	TRBJ1-2	14	TRBV6-5	TGTGCCAGCAGTAACGGACCCGCCAGCTATGGCTACACCTTC	CASSNGPASYGYTF
NA	few	TRBJ2-2	15	TRBV4-2	TGTGCCAGCAGCCAAGCGGGGGTGTACACCGGGGAGCTGTTTTTT	CASSQAGVYTGELFF
NA	NA	TRBJ1-1	15	TRBV6-5	TGTGCCAGCACAGTTACGTTAGGGTCTTGGGCTGAAGCTTTCTTT	CASTVTLGSWAEAFF
NA	NA	TRBJ2-1	15	TRBV4-3	TGCGCCAGCAGCCAAGACCCAGGGGCCCTGACCAAGCAGTTCTTC	CASSQDPGALTKQFF
NA	NA	TRBJ1-1	13	TRBV9	TGTGCCAGCAGCGTAGAGCCGTACACTGAAGCTTTCTTT	CASSVEPYTEAFF